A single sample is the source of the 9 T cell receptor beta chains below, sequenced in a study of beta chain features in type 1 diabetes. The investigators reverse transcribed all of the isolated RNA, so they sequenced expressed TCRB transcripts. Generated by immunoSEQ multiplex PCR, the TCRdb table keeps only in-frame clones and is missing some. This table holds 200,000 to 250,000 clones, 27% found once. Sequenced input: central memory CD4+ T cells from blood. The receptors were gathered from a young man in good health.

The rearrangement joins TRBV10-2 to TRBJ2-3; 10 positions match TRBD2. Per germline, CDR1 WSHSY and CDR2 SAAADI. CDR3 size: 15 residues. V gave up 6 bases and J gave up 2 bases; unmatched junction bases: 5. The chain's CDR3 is CASRRTSGTTDTQYF. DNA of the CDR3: TGCGCCAGCAGGAGGACTAGCGGCACCACAGATACGCAGTATTTT.

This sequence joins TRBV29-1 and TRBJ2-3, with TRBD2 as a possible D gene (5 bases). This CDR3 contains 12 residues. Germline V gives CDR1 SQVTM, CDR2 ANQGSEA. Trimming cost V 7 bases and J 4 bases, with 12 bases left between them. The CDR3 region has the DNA TGCAGCGCCCGTGAGGGAGCAGATACGCAGTATTTT. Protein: CSAREGADTQYF.

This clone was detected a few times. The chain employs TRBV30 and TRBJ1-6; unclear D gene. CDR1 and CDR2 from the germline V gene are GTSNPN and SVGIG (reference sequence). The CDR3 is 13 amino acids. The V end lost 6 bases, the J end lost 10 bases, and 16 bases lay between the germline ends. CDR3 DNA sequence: TGTGCCTGTTCGACGGATCCGGGGTCACCCCTCCACTTT. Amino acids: CACSTDPGSPLHF.

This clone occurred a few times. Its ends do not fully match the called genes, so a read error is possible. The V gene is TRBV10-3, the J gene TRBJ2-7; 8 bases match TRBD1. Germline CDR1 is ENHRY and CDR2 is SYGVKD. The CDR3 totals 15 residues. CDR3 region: CASSYTKDRVYEQYF. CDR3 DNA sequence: TGTGCCAGCAGTTACACTAAGGACAGGGTCTACGAGCAGTACTTC.

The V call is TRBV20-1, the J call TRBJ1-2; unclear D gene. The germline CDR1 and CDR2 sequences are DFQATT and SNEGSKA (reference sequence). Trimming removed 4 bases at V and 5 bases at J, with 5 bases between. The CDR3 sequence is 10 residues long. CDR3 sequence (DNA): TGCAGTGCTATAAGTTATGGCTACACCTTC. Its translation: CSAISYGYTF.

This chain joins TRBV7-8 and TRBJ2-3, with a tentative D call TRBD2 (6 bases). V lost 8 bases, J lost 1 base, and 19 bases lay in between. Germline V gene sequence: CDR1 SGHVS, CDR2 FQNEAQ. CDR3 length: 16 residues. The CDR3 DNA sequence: TGTGCCAGCCGCCAAGGGAGGATAAAGGGCACAGATACGCAGTATTTT. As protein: CASRQGRIKGTDTQYF.

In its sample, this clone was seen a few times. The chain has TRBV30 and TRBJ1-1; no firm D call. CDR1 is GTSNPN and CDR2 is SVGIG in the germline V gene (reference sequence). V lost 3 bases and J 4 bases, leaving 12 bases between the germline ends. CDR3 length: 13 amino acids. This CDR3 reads CAWSFVMGTEAFF. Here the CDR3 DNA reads TGTGCCTGGAGCTTCGTTATGGGCACTGAAGCTTTCTTT.

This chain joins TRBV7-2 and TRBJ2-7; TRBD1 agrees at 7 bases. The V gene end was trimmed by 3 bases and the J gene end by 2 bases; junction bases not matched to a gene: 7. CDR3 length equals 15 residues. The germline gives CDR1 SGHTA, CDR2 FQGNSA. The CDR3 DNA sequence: TGTGCCAGCAGCTTGGCCGGGACAGACCCCTACGAGCAGTACTTC. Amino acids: CASSLAGTDPYEQYF.

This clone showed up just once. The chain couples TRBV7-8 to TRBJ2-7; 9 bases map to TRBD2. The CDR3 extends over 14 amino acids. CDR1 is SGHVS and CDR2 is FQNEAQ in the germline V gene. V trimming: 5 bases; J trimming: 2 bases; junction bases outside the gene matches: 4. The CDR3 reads CASSLERGAYEQYF. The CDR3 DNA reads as TGTGCCAGCAGCCTCGAGCGGGGGGCCTACGAGCAGTACTTC.